These T cell receptor beta chains were read from a single sample in a study of blood T cells in healthy people across ages. TCRdb re-called the 5' RACE reads with MiXCR, one entry per CDR3 protein. The table has 850,000 to 950,000 distinct CDR3 sequences, under 35% seen once. Sequenced sample: blood. Receptor source: an elderly woman in good health. CDR3s include the opening cysteine and the closing phenylalanine or tryptophan. The order of the fields is clone size, J gene, D gene, V gene, CDR3 DNA, CDR3 protein. The D gene is left open where the match is weak. Size tells how often a clone was seen (once, few, many) or the class of an expanded clone, and some rows leave it out.

size: many
J: TRBJ2-6
D: NA
V: TRBV12-3/TRBV12-4
DNA: TGTGCCAGCACCAAGGGAACAGACGCCCCGCTTGGGGCCAACGTCCTGACTTTC
CDR3: CASTKGTDAPLGANVLTF

size: many
J: TRBJ2-1
D: NA
V: TRBV18
DNA: TGTGCCAGCTCATTCAGACAGAGCTCCTACAATGAGCAGTTCTTC
CDR3: CASSFRQSSYNEQFF

size: many
J: TRBJ2-5
D: NA
V: TRBV5-1
DNA: TGCGCCAGCAGGATCGGACGGGGAGAGACCCAGTACTTC
CDR3: CASRIGRGETQYF

size: many
J: TRBJ2-5
D: TRBD1
V: TRBV2
DNA: TGTGCCAGCAGTCCGACAGGGTACGGCAAAGAGACCCAGTACTTC
CDR3: CASSPTGYGKETQYF

size: many
J: TRBJ1-2
D: TRBD1
V: TRBV20-1
DNA: TGCAGTGCTAGAGACTACCCAGGGGGCAGTGGCTACACCTTC
CDR3: CSARDYPGGSGYTF

size: many
J: TRBJ2-5
D: TRBD2
V: TRBV20-1
DNA: TGCAGTGCTAGGGAGAATGCCGGGACTAGCGGTAAAGAGACCCAGTACTTC
CDR3: CSARENAGTSGKETQYF

size: NA
J: TRBJ1-5
D: NA
V: TRBV24-1
DNA: TGTGCCACCAGTGATTCTACAGGCGGCGCGGGCAATCAGCTCCAGCATTTT
CDR3: CATSDSTGGAGNQLQHF

size: NA
J: TRBJ2-2
D: NA
V: TRBV20-1
DNA: TGCAGTGCTAGCCCGGGGAGCGGGGAGCTGTTTTTT
CDR3: CSASPGSGELFF

size: NA
J: TRBJ2-4
D: NA
V: TRBV7-6
DNA: TGTGCCAGCAGCCCCAGACAGGACCCCTACGGGCAGTACTTC
CDR3: CASSPRQDPYGQYF

size: NA
J: TRBJ1-4
D: NA
V: TRBV29-1
DNA: TGCAGCGTTGAAGAGTCTTCGGCTGAAAAACTGTTTTTT
CDR3: CSVEESSAEKLFF

size: NA
J: TRBJ1-1
D: NA
V: TRBV5-6
DNA: TGTGCCAGCAGCTCAACAGGGTTGAACACTGAAGCTTTCTTT
CDR3: CASSSTGLNTEAFF

size: NA
J: TRBJ1-4
D: TRBD1
V: TRBV12-3/TRBV12-4
DNA: TGTGCCAGCAGTCGAGCTCCGGGACAGATAACTGAAAAACTGTTTTTT
CDR3: CASSRAPGQITEKLFF

size: few
J: TRBJ1-1
D: NA
V: TRBV7-9
DNA: TGTGCCAGCAGCCGGGTTCCCTCTAGGAACACTGAAGCTTTCTTT
CDR3: CASSRVPSRNTEAFF

size: many
J: TRBJ1-4
D: NA
V: TRBV4-2
DNA: TGTGCCAGCAGCCAAGAAGGTGTCCAGTCGGTTTATGAAAAACTGTTTTTT
CDR3: CASSQEGVQSVYEKLFF

size: many
J: TRBJ2-1
D: NA
V: TRBV20-1
DNA: TGCAGTGCTCAGGTCTTTGTGTCCTACAATGAGCAGTTCTTC
CDR3: CSAQVFVSYNEQFF

size: NA
J: TRBJ1-2
D: TRBD1
V: TRBV20-1
DNA: TGCAGTGCTTGGGACAGTAGCGGCTATGGCCACACCTTC
CDR3: CSAWDSSGYGHTF

size: NA
J: TRBJ2-7
D: NA
V: TRBV10-3
DNA: TGTGCCAGAACCAGGATCTCCTACGAGCAGTACTTC
CDR3: CARTRISYEQYF

size: NA
J: TRBJ2-1
D: TRBD2
V: TRBV7-2
DNA: TGTGCCAGCAGCCCGAGCCGAAGCGGGGGAGGCGATGAGCAGTTCTTC
CDR3: CASSPSRSGGGDEQFF

size: few
J: TRBJ1-2
D: NA
V: TRBV6-2/TRBV6-3
DNA: TGTGCCAGCAGTTACTCGAACAACCCGGACAACTATGGCTACACCTTC
CDR3: CASSYSNNPDNYGYTF

size: many
J: TRBJ2-1
D: TRBD2
V: TRBV4-3
DNA: TGCGCCAGCAGCCACCTTAGCGGGGGAGCCTACAATGAGCAGTTCTTC
CDR3: CASSHLSGGAYNEQFF

size: NA
J: TRBJ1-1
D: TRBD1
V: TRBV6-5
DNA: TGTGCCAGCAGTTACTCCCTGACAGGGGTGAACACTGAAGCTTTCTTT
CDR3: CASSYSLTGVNTEAFF

size: NA
J: TRBJ2-2
D: NA
V: TRBV18
DNA: TGTGCCAGCTCACCACGGGAAAACGGGGAGCTGTTTTTT
CDR3: CASSPRENGELFF

size: few
J: TRBJ2-3
D: TRBD2
V: TRBV12-3/TRBV12-4
DNA: TGTGCCAGCAGCACTCCGGGACTAGCGGGGAACACAGATACGCAGTATTTT
CDR3: CASSTPGLAGNTDTQYF

size: many
J: TRBJ2-5
D: TRBD1
V: TRBV20-1
DNA: TGCAGTGCCGAGTACCGACAGGGGGTGGAGACCCAGTACTTC
CDR3: CSAEYRQGVETQYF

size: many
J: TRBJ1-5
D: NA
V: TRBV11-2
DNA: TGTGCCAGCAGCTTAGACAGGGATCAGCCCCAGCATTTT
CDR3: CASSLDRDQPQHF

size: many
J: TRBJ2-3
D: NA
V: TRBV20-1
DNA: TGCAGTGCTAGAGGAGGCCGGGGGTCCACAGATACGCAGTATTTT
CDR3: CSARGGRGSTDTQYF

size: NA
J: TRBJ1-2
D: NA
V: TRBV12-3/TRBV12-4
DNA: TGTGCCAGCAGTTTCGAGGGCACTAACTATGGCTACACCTTC
CDR3: CASSFEGTNYGYTF

size: many
J: TRBJ2-7
D: NA
V: TRBV6-6
DNA: TGTGCCAGCAGGGGCGACAGAAACTACGAGCAGTACTTC
CDR3: CASRGDRNYEQYF

size: NA
J: TRBJ2-3
D: NA
V: TRBV7-2
DNA: TGTGCCAGCAGCCCCCGTTCTCTGGAGGGCACAGATACGCAGTATTTT
CDR3: CASSPRSLEGTDTQYF

size: many
J: TRBJ1-2
D: TRBD1
V: TRBV18
DNA: TGTGCCAGCTCACTCACCGACAGGGTGGATGGCTACACCTTC
CDR3: CASSLTDRVDGYTF

size: NA
J: TRBJ2-7
D: TRBD1
V: TRBV20-1
DNA: TGCAGTGCTAGAAATCCAGGGGGCGGCTACGAGCAGTACTTC
CDR3: CSARNPGGGYEQYF

size: NA
J: TRBJ1-2
D: NA
V: TRBV12-3/TRBV12-4
DNA: TGTGCCAGCAGATACCTTGGGGCAGCCAGCTACACCTTC
CDR3: CASRYLGAASYTF

size: NA
J: TRBJ1-2
D: NA
V: TRBV20-1
DNA: TGCAGTGCTAGTTCGGCAGGGGTTGGCTACACCTTC
CDR3: CSASSAGVGYTF

size: many
J: TRBJ1-1
D: NA
V: TRBV12-3/TRBV12-4
DNA: TGTGCCAGCAGCCTTGCGCGGGGGAGCGGCACTGAAGCTTTCTTT
CDR3: CASSLARGSGTEAFF

size: once
J: TRBJ1-4
D: TRBD1
V: TRBV12-5
DNA: TGTGCTAGTGGACAGGACAGGTTTCCCTCCATTGCAACTAATGAAAAACTGTTTTTT
CDR3: CASGQDRFPSIATNEKLFF

size: few
J: TRBJ2-1
D: NA
V: TRBV7-9
DNA: TGTGCCAGCAGCCACCGGGACACCTACAATGAGCAGTTCTTC
CDR3: CASSHRDTYNEQFF

size: NA
J: TRBJ2-3
D: TRBD2
V: TRBV5-5
DNA: TGTGCCAGCAGCTGGCGGGTTGGACTAGCGGGTTCCACCACAGATACGCAGTATTTT
CDR3: CASSWRVGLAGSTTDTQYF

size: many
J: TRBJ2-1
D: TRBD2
V: TRBV18
DNA: TGTGCCAGCTCGGTAACCCCGGGGGGGCCGGGTGAGCAGTTCTTC
CDR3: CASSVTPGGPGEQFF

size: NA
J: TRBJ2-5
D: TRBD1
V: TRBV6-2/TRBV6-3
DNA: TGTGCCAGCAGTCAACAGGGGACACTCCGAGAGACCCAGTACTTC
CDR3: CASSQQGTLRETQYF

size: many
J: TRBJ2-1
D: NA
V: TRBV3-1
DNA: TGTGCCAGCAGCCAAAGAAAGTCAGGGGCCTACAATGAGCAGTTCTTC
CDR3: CASSQRKSGAYNEQFF

size: NA
J: TRBJ2-2
D: NA
V: TRBV7-2
DNA: TGTGCCAGCAGCAAGGGGATTCCGAACACCGGGGAGCTGTTTTTT
CDR3: CASSKGIPNTGELFF

size: many
J: TRBJ2-5
D: TRBD2
V: TRBV20-1
DNA: TGCAGTGCTAGACCGGGACTAAGGGGAGAGACCCAGTACTTC
CDR3: CSARPGLRGETQYF

size: many
J: TRBJ2-2
D: NA
V: TRBV7-9
DNA: TGTGCCAGCAGCTCGCAGGGTAACACCGGGGAGCTGTTTTTT
CDR3: CASSSQGNTGELFF

size: many
J: TRBJ2-6
D: NA
V: TRBV7-2
DNA: TGTGCCAGCAGTGAGACCTGGGGGGCCAACGTCCTGACTTTC
CDR3: CASSETWGANVLTF